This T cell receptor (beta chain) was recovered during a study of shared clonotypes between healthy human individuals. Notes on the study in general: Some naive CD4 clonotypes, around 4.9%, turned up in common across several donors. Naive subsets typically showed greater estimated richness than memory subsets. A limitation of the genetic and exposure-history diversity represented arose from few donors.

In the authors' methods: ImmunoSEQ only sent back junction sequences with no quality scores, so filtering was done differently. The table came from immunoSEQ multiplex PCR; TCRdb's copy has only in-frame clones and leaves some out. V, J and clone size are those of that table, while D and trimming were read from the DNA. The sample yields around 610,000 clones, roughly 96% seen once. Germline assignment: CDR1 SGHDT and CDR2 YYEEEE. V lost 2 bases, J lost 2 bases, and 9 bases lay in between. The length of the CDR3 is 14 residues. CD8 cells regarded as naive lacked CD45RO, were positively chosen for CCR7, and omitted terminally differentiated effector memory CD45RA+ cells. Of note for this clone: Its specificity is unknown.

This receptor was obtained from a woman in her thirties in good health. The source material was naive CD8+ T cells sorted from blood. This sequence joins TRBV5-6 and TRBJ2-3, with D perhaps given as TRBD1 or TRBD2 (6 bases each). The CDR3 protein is CASSLGGTTDTQYF. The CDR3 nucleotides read TGTGCCAGCAGCTTAGGGGGGACCACAGATACGCAGTATTTT.